The 28 T cell receptor beta chains in this list originate from one sample, sequenced in a study of T cells in Graves' hyperthyroidism and ophthalmopathy. TCR beta CDR3 regions were amplified from RNA. Primed by the HTBI set, a first-round RT-PCR was run on the TCR CDR3. TCRdb fed the multiplex PCR reads into MiXCR, producing one record per CDR3 protein. The data hold hundreds of thousands of distinct CDR3 sequences, with about 45% observed a single time. Sequencing used peripheral blood or thyroid tissue (not recorded which). The receptors here all came from an adult man with Graves' disease, either hyperthyroidism or ophthalmopathy (not recorded which).

The chain employs TRBV6-1 and TRBJ2-7; 10 bases are shared with TRBD1. Germline CDR1 reads MNHNS; CDR2 reads SASEGT. The trim removed 2 bases at V and 9 bases at J, leaving 7 bases unmatched. The CDR3 extends over 14 amino acids. The CDR3 loop is CASSEWGQGNGQYF. The CDR3 DNA follows: TGTGCCAGCAGTGAATGGGGACAGGGGAACGGGCAGTACTTC.

This clonotype was observed a handful of times. Here the CDR3 reads CASSIGAGGANGYTF. The CDR3 nucleotides are TGTGCCAGTAGTATAGGGGCGGGGGGCGCGAATGGCTACACCTTC. The rearrangement uses TRBV19 and TRBJ1-2; D possibly corresponds to TRBD1 (6 bases). Per the germline V gene, CDR1 is LNHDA and CDR2 is SQIVND (reference sequence). V lost 1 base, J lost 6 bases, and 15 bases lay in between. The CDR3 is 15 amino acids.

This clonotype was counted at least ten times. This chain links TRBV15 with TRBJ1-1; no firm D call. This CDR3 comprises 15 residues. Germline CDR1 is LNHNV and CDR2 is YYDKDF (reference sequence). The V end lost 2 bases, the J end lost 1 base, and 11 bases lay between the germline ends. CDR3 sequence (DNA): TGTGCCACCAGCAGAAATCGAGGGAAGAACACTGAAGCTTTCTTT. The encoded protein is CATSRNRGKNTEAFF.

Only a few counts were recorded for this clonotype. A read error may be the cause here, since a much bigger clone is one base away. This chain links TRBV10-2 with TRBJ1-2, with no clear D. The CDR3 spans 13 residues. Germline-derived CDR1 and CDR2 are WSHSY and SAAADI. The chain's CDR3 is CASSEGSGNGYAF. The CDR3 nucleotides read TGCGCCAGCAGTGAGGGGAGTGGGAATGGCTACGCCTTC.

This clonotype appeared a few times. J is TRBJ1-5 and V is TRBV2, with D possibly TRBD1 on 6 matching bases. The CDR3 is made up of 15 amino acids. V was clipped by 4 bases and J by 3 bases, with 13 bases between them. The germline V gene has CDR1 SNHLY and CDR2 FYNNEI. CDR3: CASSGADSLNQPQHF. Here the CDR3 DNA reads TGTGCCAGCAGTGGGGCGGACAGCCTCAATCAGCCCCAGCATTTT.

The chain carries TRBV19 and TRBJ2-7; 14 nucleotides agree with TRBD2. This CDR3 spans 17 amino acids. The V gene end was trimmed by 9 bases and the J gene end by 4 bases; junction bases not matched to a gene: 14. Germline CDR1 is LNHDA and CDR2 is SQIVND (reference sequence). CDR3: CASSGRRGTSGGYEQYF. The DNA of the CDR3 is TGTGCCAGCAGCGGGAGAAGAGGGACTAGCGGGGGTTACGAGCAGTACTTC. Supplemented by reference TRBV19 and TRBJ2-7, the full variable domain reads DGGITQSPKYLFRKEGQNVTLSCEQNLNHDAMYWYRQDPGQGLRLIYYSQIVNDFQKGDIAEGYSVSREKKESFPLTVTSAQKNPTAFYLCASSGRRGTSGGYEQYFGPGTRLTVT.

The chain employs TRBV2 and TRBJ1-2; 7 bases are shared with TRBD1. This CDR3 has 15 amino acids. V lost 5 bases to trimming and J lost 8 bases; unmatched junction nucleotides: 14. In germline, CDR1 is SNHLY, CDR2 FYNNEI. DNA of the CDR3: TGTGCCAGCAGTTACGGAGCAGGGGGAGGTGGAGGCTACACCTTC. It translates to CASSYGAGGGGGYTF.

This clonotype was recorded a few times. The chain is built from TRBV2 and TRBJ1-2; 12 nucleotides line up with TRBD1. Germline CDR1 is SNHLY and CDR2 is FYNNEI. This CDR3 is 17 amino acids long. Trimming cost V 5 bases and J 4 bases; bases outside gene matches: 11. In DNA, the CDR3 is TGTGCCAGCAGTTTATCCGGGACAGGGGGCGCAGTCTATGGCTACACCTTC. As protein: CASSLSGTGGAVYGYTF.

This clonotype was seen only a few times. J is TRBJ2-7 and V is TRBV6-5, with a weak D call TRBD1 (7 bases). CDR3 size: 14 residues. Looked up from germline, CDR1 is MNHEY and CDR2 is SVGAGI. The V gene lost 5 bases and the J gene lost 6 bases, with 17 bases spanning the gap. The CDR3 DNA sequence: TGTGCCAGCAGTACTGCAGGGGGGATTATCGAGCAGTACTTC. It encodes CASSTAGGIIEQYF.

In this sample, this clonotype turned up a few times. The chain carries TRBV7-9 and TRBJ1-2; D is perhaps TRBD1 (6 bases). V lost 5 bases and J lost 2, with 15 bases in between. CDR3 length: 15 amino acids. Looked up from germline, CDR1 is SEHNR and CDR2 is FQNEAQ (reference sequence). The CDR3 DNA is TGTGCCAGCAGCCTCAGGGGCAGTGAGAACTATGGCTACACCTTC. It codes for CASSLRGSENYGYTF.

This clonotype has just a few counts. V and J are TRBV5-1 and TRBJ1-4, with 9 bases that match TRBD1. V shed 6 bases and J 0 bases; nucleotides not matched to a gene: 6. Germline assignment: CDR1 SGHRS and CDR2 YFSETQ. CDR3 length: 16 amino acids. In DNA, the CDR3 is TGCGCCAGCACATCAACAGGGGGCGCAACTAATGAAAAACTGTTTTTT. This codes for CASTSTGGATNEKLFF.

The V call is TRBV7-8, the J call TRBJ2-2; 8 nucleotides match TRBD1. V lost 5 bases and J lost 7; bases outside the gene matches: 9. This CDR3 has 15 residues. Germline CDR1 reads SGHVS; CDR2 reads FQNEAQ. The CDR3, as DNA: TGTGCCAGCAGCAAAAGGACAGGGTTGTTCGGGGAGCTGTTTTTT. Protein sequence: CASSKRTGLFGELFF.

This clonotype was seen just once. The V call is TRBV7-6, the J call TRBJ2-5; D might be TRBD1 or TRBD2, each matching 5 bases. The V and J ends lost 4 bases and 2 bases respectively, with 11 bases between them. The length of the CDR3 is 14 residues. Looked up from germline, CDR1 is SGHVS and CDR2 is FNYEAQ. As DNA, the CDR3 is TGTGCCAGCAGCTACGGGGCAGAACAAGAGACCCAGTACTTC. Protein: CASSYGAEQETQYF.

This clonotype was seen at least ten times. The chain is built from TRBV29-1 and TRBJ1-2; D unresolved. This CDR3 region has 10 residues. Per the germline V gene, CDR1 is SQVTM and CDR2 is ANQGSEA. V lost 3 bases, J lost 7 bases, and 6 bases lay in between. The CDR3 nucleotides are TGCAGCGTTGACTTGGGTGGCTACACCTTC. Translation gives CSVDLGGYTF.

The chain links TRBV7-8 to TRBJ2-3, with 12 bases that match TRBD2. Germline lookup yields CDR1 SGHVS and CDR2 FQNEAQ. The V segment lost 5 bases and the J segment 7 bases; nucleotides outside the gene matches: 10. CDR3 length: 16 residues. CDR3 in amino acids: CASSPASGRDLNTQYF. CDR3 bases: TGTGCCAGCAGCCCCGCTAGCGGGAGGGACCTCAATACGCAGTATTTT. Complete variable domain (other parts from reference TRBV7-8 and TRBJ2-3): GAGVSQSPRYKVAKRGQDVALRCDPISGHVSLFWYQQALGQGPEFLTYFQNEAQLDKSGLPSDRFFAERPEGSVSTLKIQRTQQEDSAVYLCASSPASGRDLNTQYFGPGTRLTVL.

As concerns this clonotype: The junction does not match germline at one end; this may be a read error. This chain joins TRBV20-1 and TRBJ1-1, with 8 bases that match TRBD1. The germline gives CDR1 DFQATT, CDR2 SNEGSKA (reference sequence). The CDR3 loop spans 15 amino acids. The CDR3 region is CSVADRAKWNTEAFF. Written as DNA, the CDR3 is TGCAGTGTGGCGGACAGGGCTAAATGGAACACTGAGGCTTTCTTT.

The J gene is TRBJ1-2, the V gene TRBV20-1; 7 nucleotides align to TRBD1. V gave up 8 bases and J gave up 8 bases; unmatched junction bases: 14. The germline CDR1 and CDR2 sequences are DFQATT and SNEGSKA (reference sequence). There are 13 residues in the CDR3. CDR3 sequence reads: CSYISSGGQGYTF. CDR3 sequence (DNA): TGCAGTTATATCTCCTCAGGGGGGCAGGGCTACACCTTC.

The chain combines TRBV11-2 with TRBJ1-6, with D tentatively TRBD1 (6 bases). Trimming stripped 1 base from V and 6 bases from J, with 13 bases between. Germline V gene sequence: CDR1 SGHAT, CDR2 FQNNGV. The CDR3 sequence is 16 residues long. In nucleotides, the CDR3 is TGTGCCAGCAGCTTAGTGAGCAGGGGACTTAATTCACCCCTCCACTTT. Residues: CASSLVSRGLNSPLHF.

The V and J genes are TRBV7-9 and TRBJ1-1; 10 bases are shared with TRBD1. V gave up 8 bases and J gave up 5 bases; unmatched junction bases: 11. Germline values: CDR1 SEHNR, CDR2 FQNEAQ (reference sequence). This CDR3 is built from 15 residues. The CDR3 DNA follows: TGTGCCAGCGGCCCGAGGACAGGGGGAGTTACTGAAGCTTTCTTT. Its translation: CASGPRTGGVTEAFF.

This clonotype was recorded many times. This chain links TRBV2 with TRBJ1-1; no clear D. Germline lookup yields CDR1 SNHLY and CDR2 FYNNEI. V dropped 6 bases and J dropped 0 bases, with 11 bases sitting between them. This CDR3 contains 14 residues. The CDR3 here is CASRADGMNTEAFF. For the CDR3, the DNA is TGTGCCAGCAGGGCGGACGGAATGAACACTGAAGCTTTCTTT.

A few counts support this clonotype. This sequence joins TRBV20-1 and TRBJ1-6; D ambiguous. Between the trimmed V and J ends, which lost 4 bases and 6 bases, there was a span of 10 bases. Germline CDR1 DFQATT, CDR2 SNEGSKA (reference sequence). CDR3 size: 13 residues. The CDR3 loop reads CSAIAPLNSPLHF. The CDR3 DNA sequence: TGCAGTGCTATTGCCCCGCTTAATTCACCCCTCCACTTT.

The genes are TRBV9 and TRBJ1-1; weak D call: TRBD1 (5 bases). Germline CDR1 reads SGDLS; CDR2 reads YYNGEE. The CDR3 consists of 15 residues. The germline V and J ends were trimmed by 4 bases and 0 bases, with 13 bases remaining between them. The CDR3 coding sequence is TGTGCCAGCAGCCGAGCGGACACTTTGAACACTGAAGCTTTCTTT. Amino acid sequence: CASSRADTLNTEAFF. The full variable domain, in which reference TRBV9 and TRBJ1-1 provide the parts outside the CDR3, is DSGVTQTPKHLITATGQRVTLRCSPRSGDLSVYWYQQSLDQGLQFLIQYYNGEERAKGNILERFSAQQFPDLHSELNLSSLELGDSALYFCASSRADTLNTEAFFGQGTRLTVV.

The sample holds a few counts of this clonotype. The chain carries TRBV7-8 and TRBJ1-3; D uncertain. Deletions cut 6 bases from V and 4 bases from J, with 13 bases between. This CDR3 is built from 14 residues. Per the germline V gene, CDR1 is SGHVS and CDR2 is FQNEAQ. The chain's CDR3 is CASSSIPLGNTIYF. CDR3 nucleotides: TGTGCCAGCAGTTCTATTCCCCTCGGAAACACCATATATTTT.

The chain uses TRBV25-1 and TRBJ1-2; D unclear. This CDR3 is built from 13 residues. CDR1 MGHDK and CDR2 SYGVNS come from the germline V gene. With 5 bases removed from V and 6 bases from J, the gap between germline ends came to 13 bases. The CDR3 spells CASSPDGIHGYTF. The CDR3 DNA reads TGTGCCAGCAGTCCCGACGGAATCCATGGCTACACCTTC.

The CDR3 spells CASSSIRGQPQHF. DNA of the CDR3: TGTGCCAGCAGTTCCATCAGGGGGCAGCCCCAGCATTTT. The chain uses TRBV6-6 and TRBJ1-5; the match to TRBD1 covers 7 bases. Per the germline V gene, CDR1 is MNHNY and CDR2 is SVGAGI (reference sequence). The ends lost 4 bases at V and 7 bases at J; junction bases unmatched: 4. The CDR3 runs 13 residues.

This clonotype was seen repeatedly, ten times or more. The chain employs TRBV20-1 and TRBJ2-7, with 11 bases that match TRBD2. The junction had 5 bases not matched to a gene; V was cut back by 4 bases and J by 6 bases. Germline CDR1 and CDR2: DFQATT and SNEGSKA (reference sequence). This CDR3 region has 13 residues. CDR3 DNA sequence: TGCAGTGCTACCGTCGGGACTAGCGGCGAGCAGTACTTC. Protein: CSATVGTSGEQYF.

This clonotype was counted between two and nine times. The chain carries TRBV7-9 and TRBJ1-4; TRBD1 agrees at 7 bases. V was clipped by 3 bases and J by 6 bases; unmatched bases: 4. This CDR3 has 14 amino acids. Germline values: CDR1 SEHNR, CDR2 FQNEAQ (reference sequence). The CDR3, as DNA: TGTGCCAGCAGCTTCCGGACAGGTTATGAAAAACTGTTTTTT. This sequence encodes CASSFRTGYEKLFF.

This chain uses TRBV7-9 with TRBJ2-2, with 7 bases fitting TRBD1. The CDR3 is 15 residues long. Germline V gives CDR1 SEHNR, CDR2 FQNEAQ (reference sequence). V lost 3 bases to trimming and J lost 4 bases; unmatched junction nucleotides: 5. This CDR3 is CASSLTGWVTGELFF. CDR3 in DNA: TGTGCCAGCAGCTTGACAGGGTGGGTCACCGGGGAGCTGTTTTTT.